This entry describes one T cell receptor (beta chain). The source of the sample is a study of control samples from healthy donors and cancer patients. Profiled with immunoSEQ multiplex PCR; TCRdb holds only in-frame clones, not every one. The sample holds 94,000 or so clones, 70% to 85% seen once. This CDR3 spans 13 amino acids. V lost 6 bases and J lost 8, with 13 bases in between. The source of this sequence is a man between 65 and 79 years old with lung cancer. The sequenced sample was PBMCs. The chain couples TRBV12-3 or TRBV12-4 to TRBJ2-2; a possible D gene is TRBD2 (6 bases). DNA of the CDR3: TGTGCCAGCAGCCAACCGGGGGAGGGGGAGCTGTTTTTT. Its translation: CASSQPGEGELFF.